This entry describes one T cell receptor beta chain. The CDR3 is 13 residues long. The V end lost 1 base, the J end lost 6 bases, and 9 bases lay between the germline ends. Germline V gene sequence: CDR1 SGHTA, CDR2 FQGTGA. Those enrolled, adults aged about 18 to 95 years, came from 25 or so US areas. This entry comes from a study of blood T cell repertoires in COVID-19. About the study: Samples of COVID-19 (acute and convalescent) were obtained from the United States, Italy and Spain. Nucleic acid was either cDNA or gDNA, and it came from T cells, B-cell-depleted T cells, or PBMCs.

Assay used: immunoSEQ multiplex PCR; TCRdb lists only in-frame clones, some missing. The sample consists of under 200,000 clones, about four fifths of them appearing once. The material sequenced was PBMCs or T cells enriched from blood (not recorded which). J is TRBJ1-1 and V is TRBV7-3, with D uncertain. The clonotype was recovered from a man between 45 and 60 years old who had recovered from COVID-19. CDR3 bases: TGTGCCAGCAGCTTAATCGAGGGCTCTGAAGCTTTCTTT. This codes for CASSLIEGSEAFF.